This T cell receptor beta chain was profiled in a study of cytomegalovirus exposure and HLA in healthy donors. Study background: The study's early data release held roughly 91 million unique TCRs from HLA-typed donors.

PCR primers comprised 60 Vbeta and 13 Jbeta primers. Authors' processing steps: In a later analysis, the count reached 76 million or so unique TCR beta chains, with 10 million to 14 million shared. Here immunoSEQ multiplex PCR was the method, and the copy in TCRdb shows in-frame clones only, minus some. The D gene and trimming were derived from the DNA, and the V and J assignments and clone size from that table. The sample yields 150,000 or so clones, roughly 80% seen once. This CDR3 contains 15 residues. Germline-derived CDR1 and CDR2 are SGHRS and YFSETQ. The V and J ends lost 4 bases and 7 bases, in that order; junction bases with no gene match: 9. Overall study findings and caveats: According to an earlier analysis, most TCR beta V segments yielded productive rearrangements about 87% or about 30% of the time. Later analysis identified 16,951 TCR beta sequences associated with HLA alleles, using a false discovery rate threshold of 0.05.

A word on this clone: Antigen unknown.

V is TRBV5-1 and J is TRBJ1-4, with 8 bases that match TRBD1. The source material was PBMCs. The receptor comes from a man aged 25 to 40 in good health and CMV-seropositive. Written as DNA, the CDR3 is TGCGCCAGCAGCAACCCGACAGGGGAAGGTGAAAAACTGTTTTTT. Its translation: CASSNPTGEGEKLFF.